Below, one TCR beta chain is given with its context. Its antigen remains unidentified. The record has no base qualities; no much larger clone is one base away. The data are from a study of T-cell reconstitution after alpha-beta-depleted transplantation in children (dated by TCRdb to 2015 to 2016). Background for the entire study: T-cell immune reconstitution after TCRalphabeta/CD19-depleted allogeneic hematopoietic cell transplantation in children was quantitatively tracked in the study by means of TCR repertoire profiling.

Germline trimming: 0 bases from V, 5 bases from J; junction bases outside gene matches: 10. In the germline V gene (reference sequence), CDR1 corresponds to DFQATT and CDR2 to SNEGSKA. The CDR3 measures 16 amino acids from cysteine to phenylalanine. Of the read, only the CDR3 DNA is kept; its 48 bases are in frame from base 1. The method was PCR. The sequencer listed for this sample is Illumina HiSeq 2500. TCR libraries were prepared with molecular barcoding, using unique molecular identifiers to normalize TCRbeta repertoire quantification. In-frame beta chains were kept once TCRdb had trimmed the public reads at Q25 with fastp and called clones with MiXCR. A single entry per CDR3 protein holds the most common genes and DNA from its merged rows. Recorded for this sample are over 550,000 distinct CDR3 sequences; over 9.5% of them occurred a single time. About 4% of the sample goes to the ten largest clones.

This receptor was taken from a human donor who donated a stem cell graft to a child with acute myeloid leukemia. Here the chain combines TRBV20-1 and TRBJ2-5; TRBD1 agrees with 9 junctional bases. The sample in question was PBMCs from the stem cell graft donor, obtained from the stem cell graft. CDR3 region: CSAREWDREWIETQYF. The nucleotide sequence is given as TGCAGTGCTAGAGAATGGGACAGGGAATGGATTGAGACCCAGTACTTC.